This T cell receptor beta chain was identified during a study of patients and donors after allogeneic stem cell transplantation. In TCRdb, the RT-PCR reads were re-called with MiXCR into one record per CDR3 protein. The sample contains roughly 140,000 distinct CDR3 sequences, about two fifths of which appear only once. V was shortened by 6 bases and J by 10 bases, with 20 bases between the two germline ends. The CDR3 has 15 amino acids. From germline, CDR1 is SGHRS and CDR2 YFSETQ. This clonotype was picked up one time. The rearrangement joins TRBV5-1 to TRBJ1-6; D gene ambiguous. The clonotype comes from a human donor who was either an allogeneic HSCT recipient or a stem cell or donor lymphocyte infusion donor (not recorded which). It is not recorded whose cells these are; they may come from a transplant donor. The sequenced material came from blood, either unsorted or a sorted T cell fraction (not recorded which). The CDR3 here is CASNPWHFTQSPLHF. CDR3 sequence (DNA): TGCGCCAGCAACCCCTGGCACTTCACGCAGTCACCCCTCCACTTT. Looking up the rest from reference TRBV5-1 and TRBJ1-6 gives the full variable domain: KAGVTQTPRYLIKTRGQQVTLSCSPISGHRSVSWYQQTPGQGLQFLFEYFSETQRNKGNFPGRFSGRQFSNSRSEMNVSTLELGDSALYLCASNPWHFTQSPLHFGNGTRLTVT.